This TCR beta chain stems from a study of T cells in Graves' hyperthyroidism and ophthalmopathy. Study-level points and caveats: Researchers found most expanded thyroid clonotypes above 0.001 in blood as well. Before onset, ophthalmopathy was predicted by the model a median around 6 months earlier.

Graves' hyperthyroidism was deemed stable absent ophthalmopathy progression within 18 months. This clonotype was detected a few times. The antigen is undetermined. The CDR3 has 16 residues. With 0 bases removed from V and 2 bases from J, the gap between germline ends came to 11 bases. Germline V gene data show CDR1 as MGHRA and CDR2 as YSYEKL. Using RNA transcripts as the source, TCR beta CDR3 regions were amplified. RT-PCR in the first round (using the HTBI primer set) targeted the TCR CDR3. TCRdb used MiXCR to reprocess the multiplex PCR reads, holding one entry per CDR3 protein. The sample carries approximately 400,000 distinct CDR3 sequences, under 15% recorded once.

The chain combines TRBV4-1 with TRBJ1-5; D ambiguous. This clonotype was sampled from a woman between 25 and 40 years old with Graves' hyperthyroidism. Sequenced material: blood. The CDR3 loop is CASSQEGGMGNQPQHF. The DNA of the CDR3 is TGCGCCAGCAGCCAAGAGGGCGGTATGGGCAATCAGCCCCAGCATTTT.